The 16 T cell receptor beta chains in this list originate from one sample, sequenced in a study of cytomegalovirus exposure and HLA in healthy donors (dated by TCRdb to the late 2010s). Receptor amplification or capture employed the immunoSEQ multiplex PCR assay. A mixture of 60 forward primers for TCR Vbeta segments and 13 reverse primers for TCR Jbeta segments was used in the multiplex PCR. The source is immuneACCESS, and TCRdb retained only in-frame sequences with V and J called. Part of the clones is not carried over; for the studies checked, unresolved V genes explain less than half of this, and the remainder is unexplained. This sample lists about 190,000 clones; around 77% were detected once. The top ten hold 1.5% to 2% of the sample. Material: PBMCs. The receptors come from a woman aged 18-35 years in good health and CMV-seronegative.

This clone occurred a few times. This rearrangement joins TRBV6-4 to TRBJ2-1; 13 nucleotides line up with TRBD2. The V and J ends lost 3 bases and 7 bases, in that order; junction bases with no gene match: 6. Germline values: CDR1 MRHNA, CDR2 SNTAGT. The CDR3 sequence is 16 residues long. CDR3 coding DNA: TGTGCCAGCAGTGAGGGGACTAGCGGGGATTTAAATGAGCAGTTCTTC. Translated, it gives CASSEGTSGDLNEQFF.

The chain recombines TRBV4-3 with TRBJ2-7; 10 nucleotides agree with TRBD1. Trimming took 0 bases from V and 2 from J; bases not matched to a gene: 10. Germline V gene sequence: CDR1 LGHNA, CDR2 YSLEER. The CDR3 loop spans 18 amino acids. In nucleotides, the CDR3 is TGCGCCAGCAGCCAAGAGCAGGGCCGGACAGGGGGTCCCTACGAGCAGTACTTC. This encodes CASSQEQGRTGGPYEQYF.

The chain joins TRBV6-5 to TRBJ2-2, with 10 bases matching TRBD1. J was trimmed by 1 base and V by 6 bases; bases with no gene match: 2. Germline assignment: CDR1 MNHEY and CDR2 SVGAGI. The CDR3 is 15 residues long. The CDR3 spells CASRGQGRNTGELFF. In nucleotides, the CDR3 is TGTGCCAGCAGGGGACAGGGGAGGAACACCGGGGAGCTGTTTTTT.

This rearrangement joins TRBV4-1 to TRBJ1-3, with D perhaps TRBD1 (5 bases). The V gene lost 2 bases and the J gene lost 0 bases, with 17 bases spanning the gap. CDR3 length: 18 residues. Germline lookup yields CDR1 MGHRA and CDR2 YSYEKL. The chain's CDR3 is CASSQIQNRGNSGNTIYF. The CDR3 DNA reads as TGCGCCAGCAGCCAAATTCAAAATAGGGGTAACTCTGGAAACACCATATATTTT.

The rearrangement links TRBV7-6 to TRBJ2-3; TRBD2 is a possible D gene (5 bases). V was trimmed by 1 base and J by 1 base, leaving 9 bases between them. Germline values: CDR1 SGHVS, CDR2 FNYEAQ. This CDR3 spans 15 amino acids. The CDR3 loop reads CASSLEADRTDTQYF. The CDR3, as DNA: TGTGCCAGCAGCTTAGAAGCGGACCGCACAGATACGCAGTATTTT.

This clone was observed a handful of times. CDR3 sequence: CASSISVRLINQPQHF. The CDR3 DNA is TGTGCCAGTAGTATAAGCGTCCGCCTAATCAATCAGCCCCAGCATTTT. The chain has TRBV19 and TRBJ1-5; no clear D gene. Trimming stripped 2 bases from V and 3 bases from J, with 14 bases between. Germline V lookup: CDR1 LNHDA, CDR2 SQIVND (reference sequence). The CDR3 contains 16 residues.

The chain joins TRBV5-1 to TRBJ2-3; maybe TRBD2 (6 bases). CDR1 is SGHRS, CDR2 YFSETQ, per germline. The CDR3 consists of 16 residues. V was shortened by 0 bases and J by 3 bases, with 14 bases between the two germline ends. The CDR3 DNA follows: TGCGCCAGCAGCTTGGCTGGCGGGGCACCAACAGATACGCAGTATTTT. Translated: CASSLAGGAPTDTQYF.

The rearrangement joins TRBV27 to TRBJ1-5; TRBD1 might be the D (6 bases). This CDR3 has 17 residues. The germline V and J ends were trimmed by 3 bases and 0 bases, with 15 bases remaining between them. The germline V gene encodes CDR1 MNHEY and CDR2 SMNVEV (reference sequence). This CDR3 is CASSFSGQLYSNQPQHF. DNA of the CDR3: TGTGCCAGCAGTTTCAGCGGACAGTTGTATAGCAATCAGCCCCAGCATTTT.

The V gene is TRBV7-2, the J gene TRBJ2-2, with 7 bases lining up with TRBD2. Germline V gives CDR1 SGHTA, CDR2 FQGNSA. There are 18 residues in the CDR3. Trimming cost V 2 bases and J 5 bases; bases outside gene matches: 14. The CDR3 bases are TGTGCCAGCAGCTTACCCGCTGGGGCTAGCGGAACGACCGGGGAGCTGTTTTTT. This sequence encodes CASSLPAGASGTTGELFF.

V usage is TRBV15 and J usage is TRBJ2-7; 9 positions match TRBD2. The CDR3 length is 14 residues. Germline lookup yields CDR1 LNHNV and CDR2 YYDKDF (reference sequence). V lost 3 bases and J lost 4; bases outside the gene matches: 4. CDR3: CATSSAGGPYEQYF. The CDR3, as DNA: TGTGCCACCAGCAGTGCGGGGGGGCCATACGAGCAGTACTTC. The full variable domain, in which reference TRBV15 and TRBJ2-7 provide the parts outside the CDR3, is DAMVIQNPRYQVTQFGKPVTLSCSQTLNHNVMYWYQQKSSQAPKLLFHYYDKDFNNEADTPDNFQSRRPNTSFCFLDIRSPGLGDTAMYLCATSSAGGPYEQYFGPGTRLTVT.

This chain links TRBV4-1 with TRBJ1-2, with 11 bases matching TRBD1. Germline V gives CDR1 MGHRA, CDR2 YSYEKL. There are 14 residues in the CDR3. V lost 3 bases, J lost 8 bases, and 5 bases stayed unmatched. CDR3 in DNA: TGCGCCAGCAGCCACGGGACAGGGGGTAGCGGCTACACCTTC. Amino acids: CASSHGTGGSGYTF.

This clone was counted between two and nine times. As DNA, the CDR3 is TGTGCCAGCAGCTTATCAGGGAACACCGGGGAGCTGTTTTTT. Translated: CASSLSGNTGELFF. The V gene is TRBV7-9, the J gene TRBJ2-2, with D uncertain. The germline V gene has CDR1 SEHNR and CDR2 FQNEAQ (reference sequence). The CDR3 is 14 amino acids. The V and J ends lost 2 bases and 1 base respectively, with 5 bases between them.

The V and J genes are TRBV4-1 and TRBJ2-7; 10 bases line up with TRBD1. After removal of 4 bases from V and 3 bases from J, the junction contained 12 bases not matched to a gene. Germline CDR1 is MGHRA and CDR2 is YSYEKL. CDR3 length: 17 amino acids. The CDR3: CASSLSEGGTGVYEQYF. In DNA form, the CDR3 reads TGCGCCAGCAGCCTCTCGGAGGGCGGGACAGGGGTCTACGAGCAGTACTTC.

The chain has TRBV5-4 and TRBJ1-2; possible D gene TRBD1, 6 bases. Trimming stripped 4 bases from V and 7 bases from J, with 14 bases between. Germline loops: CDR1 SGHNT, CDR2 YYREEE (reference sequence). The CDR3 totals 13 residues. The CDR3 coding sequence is TGTGCCAGCAGCCCCGGCAGGGGCCGTGGCTACACCTTC. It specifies CASSPGRGRGYTF.

The CDR3 loop reads CASTGEPNQPQHF. CDR3 DNA: TGTGCCAGCACGGGGGAACCCAATCAGCCCCAGCATTTT. The V gene is TRBV28, the J gene TRBJ1-5; TRBD1 might be the D (5 bases). Germline CDR1 and CDR2: MDHEN and SYDVKM. With 7 bases removed from V and 3 bases from J, the gap between germline ends came to 10 bases. CDR3 size: 13 residues.

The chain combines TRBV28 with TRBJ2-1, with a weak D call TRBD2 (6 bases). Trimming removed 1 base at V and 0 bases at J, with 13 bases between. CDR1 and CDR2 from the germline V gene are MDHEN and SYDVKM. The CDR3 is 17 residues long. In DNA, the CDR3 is TGTGCCAGCAGTTTATTAGTTTTGCGGGACTCCTACAATGAGCAGTTCTTC. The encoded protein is CASSLLVLRDSYNEQFF.